This is a list of T cell receptor beta chains from one sample in a study of blood T cell repertoires in COVID-19. Sequencing was performed with immunoSEQ multiplex PCR; in TCRdb, only in-frame clones are kept and a portion is missing. The data contain about 160,000 clones, 81% of them singletons. Sample: PBMCs or T cells enriched from blood (not recorded which). The origin of the receptors is a woman aged 40-49 years with acute COVID-19. Each CDR3 is given with its conserved first and last residue. A D gene is named only where the DNA matches it firmly. Where a row states a size, it is once, few, many or the class of an expanded clone; other rows omit it.

>TRBV7-8|TRBJ1-1|-|TRBD1
CASSFPRTGTGNAEAFF
TGTGCCAGCAGCTTCCCGAGGACAGGGACGGGGAACGCTGAAGCTTTCTTT
>TRBV6-2/TRBV6-3|TRBJ2-1|-|-
CASSYSSRAEQFF
TGTGCCAGCAGTTACTCGAGCCGTGCTGAGCAGTTCTTC
>TRBV6-5|TRBJ1-1|-|-
CASRAEAAFF
TGTGCCAGCAGGGCGGAGGCCGCTTTCTTT
>TRBV11-2|TRBJ1-2|-|-
CASSLAGARGYTF
TGTGCCAGCAGCTTGGCAGGGGCGCGCGGCTACACCTTC
>TRBV19|TRBJ1-2|-|TRBD1
CASSVQGVSYGYTF
TGTGCCAGTAGTGTCCAGGGGGTTTCCTATGGCTACACCTTC
>TRBV5-1|TRBJ1-1|-|TRBD1
CASSPYDRVEAFF
TGCGCCAGCAGCCCGTACGACAGGGTTGAAGCTTTCTTT
>TRBV18|TRBJ2-1|-|TRBD2
CASSQGLAVSNEQFF
TGTGCCAGCTCACAGGGACTAGCGGTCTCCAATGAGCAGTTCTTC
>TRBV7-9|TRBJ2-1|once|-
CASRGVMGEQFF
TGTGCCAGCCGGGGTGTAATGGGAGAGCAGTTCTTC
>TRBV7-9|TRBJ2-1|-|TRBD2
CASSYLAANNEQFF
TGTGCCAGCAGCTACCTAGCGGCCAACAATGAGCAGTTCTTC
>TRBV6-5|TRBJ1-6|-|-
CASGASYNSPLHF
TGTGCCAGCGGGGCCTCCTATAATTCACCCCTCCACTTT
>TRBV6-1|TRBJ2-3|once|-
CASSDSTGTDTQYF
TGTGCCAGCAGTGATTCGACAGGCACAGATACGCAGTATTTT
>TRBV7-3|TRBJ2-1|-|-
CASSSTGRTYNEQFF
TGTGCCAGCAGCTCGACAGGGAGGACCTACAATGAGCAGTTCTTC
>TRBV27|TRBJ2-1|many|TRBD2
CASSQLAGVENEQFF
TGTGCCAGCAGTCAGCTAGCGGGAGTAGAGAATGAGCAGTTCTTC
>TRBV3-1/TRBV3-2|TRBJ1-2|-|-
CASSDPTRGAYGYTF
TGTGCCAGCAGCGACCCGACGCGGGGCGCCTATGGCTACACCTTC
>TRBV18|TRBJ1-6|-|-
CASSPLSNSPLHF
TGTGCCAGCTCACCTCTCTCCAATTCACCCCTCCACTTT
>TRBV7-9|TRBJ2-3|-|-
CASSPQGLESTDTQYF
TGTGCCAGCAGCCCCCAGGGACTGGAGAGCACAGATACGCAGTATTTT
>TRBV6-5|TRBJ1-2|-|-
CASSSPPLDYGYTF
TGTGCCAGCAGTAGCCCGCCTTTAGACTATGGCTACACCTTC
>TRBV4-2|TRBJ2-1|once|TRBD2
CASSPSGTTSGYEQFF
TGTGCCAGCAGCCCCTCAGGGACCACTAGCGGGTATGAGCAGTTCTTC
>TRBV6-5|TRBJ2-1|few|TRBD2
CASRTSGSSYNEQFF
TGTGCCAGCAGAACCAGCGGGAGCTCCTACAATGAGCAGTTCTTC
>TRBV18|TRBJ2-1|-|-
CASSPPRRKGDNEQFF
TGTGCCAGCTCACCACCGAGGAGAAAGGGGGACAATGAGCAGTTCTTC
>TRBV11-1|TRBJ2-1|-|-
CASQALSYNEQFF
TGTGCCAGCCAAGCGCTATCCTACAATGAGCAGTTCTTC
>TRBV30|TRBJ1-1|-|-
CAWNRGLVPEAFF
TGTGCCTGGAACAGAGGGCTAGTGCCTGAAGCTTTCTTT
>TRBV2|TRBJ2-3|-|TRBD1
CASSRGERVGQGTDTQYF
TGTGCCAGCAGTCGGGGAGAAAGAGTGGGACAGGGAACAGATACGCAGTATTTT
>TRBV5-4|TRBJ2-7|-|-
CASSLAGANEQYF
TGTGCCAGCAGCTTGGCCGGAGCGAACGAGCAGTACTTC
>TRBV5-4|TRBJ2-1|-|-
CASSQITQQNEQFF
TGTGCCAGCAGCCAAATAACACAGCAGAATGAGCAGTTCTTC
>TRBV5-1|TRBJ2-5|-|-
CASSFGGRGETQYF
TGCGCCAGCAGCTTTGGGGGGAGAGGTGAGACCCAGTACTTC
>TRBV27|TRBJ1-5|-|TRBD1
CASSLTPTGGQPQHF
TGTGCCAGCAGTTTAACCCCCACAGGGGGTCAGCCCCAGCATTTT
>TRBV6-2/TRBV6-3|TRBJ2-1|-|TRBD2
CASSASGRTGNEQFF
TGTGCCAGCAGCGCTAGCGGGAGGACTGGCAATGAGCAGTTCTTC
>TRBV7-9|TRBJ2-2|-|-
CASSQLSGSGELFF
TGTGCCAGCAGCCAGCTTTCCGGGAGCGGGGAGCTGTTTTTT
>TRBV19|TRBJ1-1|-|TRBD1
CASSPQGTNTEAFF
TGTGCCAGTAGTCCACAGGGGACTAACACTGAAGCTTTCTTT